Listed below are T cell receptor beta chains from one sample, sequenced in a study of vaccination and CD4 T cells after COVID-19. TCRdb re-derived calls from the PCR reads in MiXCR, one entry per CDR3 protein. This table holds around 8,100 distinct CDR3 sequences, more than 60% found once. Antigen specificity for these receptors is unknown. Sequenced sample: CD4+ T cells from blood, cultured in vitro. Receptors were obtained from a human donor who had recovered from COVID-19. Both conserved end residues are part of each CDR3. D genes are given only for firm matches. The size field is filled for only some rows; it gives once, few, many or a size class.

J | size | V | D | CDR3 | DNA
TRBJ1-5 | . | TRBV12-3/TRBV12-4 | . | CASVGDRNNQPQHF | TGTGCCAGCGTGGGCGACAGAAACAATCAGCCCCAGCATTTT
TRBJ2-5 | . | TRBV19 | . | CASSTLGTGWTQYF | TGTGCCAGTAGTACACTAGGGACCGGGTGGACCCAGTACTTC
TRBJ2-7 | . | TRBV20-1 | . | CSARKGVYEQYF | TGCAGTGCTAGGAAGGGGGTCTACGAGCAGTACTTC
TRBJ1-2 | . | TRBV28 | . | CASTEKGYGYTF | TGTGCCAGCACAGAAAAGGGCTATGGCTACACCTTC
TRBJ1-5 | . | TRBV27 | TRBD1 | CASSPGGTGSGNQPQHF | TGTGCCAGCAGTCCCGGCGGGACAGGGTCGGGCAATCAGCCCCAGCATTTT
TRBJ2-1 | . | TRBV6-1 | . | CASRFGGTYNEQFF | TGTGCCAGCAGATTCGGCGGAACCTACAATGAGCAGTTCTTC
TRBJ1-1 | . | TRBV10-3 | . | CAISDPGTVNTEAFF | TGTGCCATCAGTGACCCGGGGACGGTAAACACTGAAGCTTTCTTT
TRBJ2-3 | few | TRBV24-1 | . | CATSDPRTDLGYTQYF | TGTGCCACCAGTGACCCCCGGACAGACCTCGGCTATACGCAGTATTTT
TRBJ1-5 | . | TRBV28 | . | CASSLTGARNQPQHF | TGTGCCAGCAGTTTAACGGGGGCAAGGAATCAGCCCCAGCATTTT
TRBJ2-7 | once | TRBV12-3/TRBV12-4 | . | CASTVGPVEYEQYF | TGTGCCAGCACCGTGGGACCGGTCGAGTACGAGCAGTACTTC
TRBJ1-6 | . | TRBV20-1 | TRBD1 | CSARDGTAYNSPLHF | TGCAGTGCTAGAGATGGGACAGCCTATAATTCACCCCTCCACTTT
TRBJ2-3 | few | TRBV20-1 | . | CSARDLSGTDTQYF | TGCAGTGCTAGAGATTTAAGCGGCACAGATACGCAGTATTTT
TRBJ2-5 | . | TRBV6-5 | . | CASSYSRAQETQYF | TGTGCCAGCAGTTACTCGAGAGCCCAAGAGACCCAGTACTTC
TRBJ1-1 | . | TRBV7-9 | . | CASSLEVNTEAFF | TGTGCCAGCAGCTTAGAAGTTAACACTGAAGCTTTCTTT
TRBJ2-7 | . | TRBV20-1 | TRBD2 | CSARKASGINYEQYF | TGCAGTGCTAGGAAGGCTAGCGGGATCAACTACGAGCAGTACTTC
TRBJ2-1 | . | TRBV7-9 | TRBD2 | CASSLPSGKDEQFF | TGTGCCAGCAGCTTGCCTAGCGGGAAAGATGAGCAGTTCTTC
TRBJ2-5 | . | TRBV11-2 | . | CASSPDQVETQYF | TGTGCCAGCAGCCCAGATCAAGTAGAGACCCAGTACTTC
TRBJ1-1 | . | TRBV7-8 | . | CASSPAGPLAAEAFF | TGTGCCAGCAGCCCGGCCGGGCCCCTCGCCGCTGAAGCTTTCTTT